These 10 T cell receptor beta chains came from one sample sequenced in a study of vaccination and CD4 T cells after COVID-19. An Oncomine TCR Beta short-read assay was used to sequence the DNA from cultured CD4+ T cells. Via MiXCR, TCRdb re-called the PCR reads, giving one row per CDR3 protein. The sample carries approximately 20,000 distinct CDR3 sequences, 31% recorded once. Treatment noted: roughly 10-day PBMC culture with coronavirus spike peptide pools or control peptides (ViraFEST assay). Their cognate antigens are unknown. The sample consisted of cultured CD4+ T cells from blood. The receptors shown here come from a human donor with COVID-19.

The rearrangement joins TRBV11-1 to TRBJ1-2; D uncertain. CDR3 length equals 11 residues. The V gene's germline CDR1 is SGHAT and CDR2 FQDESV (reference sequence). The germline V and J ends were trimmed by 8 bases and 8 bases, with 12 bases remaining between them. Written as DNA, the CDR3 is TGTGCCAGCGGTCGTGGGAACGGCTACACCTTC. Its translation is CASGRGNGYTF.

Only a few counts were recorded for this clonotype. This rearrangement joins TRBV10-3 to TRBJ2-3; D gene unclear. This CDR3 has 12 residues. In germline, CDR1 is ENHRY, CDR2 SYGVKD. V was clipped by 4 bases and J by 6 bases, with 8 bases between them. CDR3 protein: CAISVFPDTQYF. DNA of the CDR3: TGTGCCATCAGTGTGTTCCCGGATACGCAGTATTTT.

This clonotype was observed a few times. J is TRBJ1-6 and V is TRBV10-3, with D possibly being TRBD1 (5 bases). The CDR3 runs to 13 residues. Germline V gene data show CDR1 as ENHRY and CDR2 as SYGVKD. Between the trimmed V and J ends, which lost 6 bases and 6 bases, there was a span of 9 bases. The CDR3 DNA follows: TGTGCCATCAGGGACAATTCTAATTCACCCCTCCACTTT. The encoded protein is CAIRDNSNSPLHF.

The V and J genes are TRBV30 and TRBJ1-1; the D gene is possibly TRBD1 (6 bases). V dropped 2 bases and J dropped 4 bases, with 14 bases sitting between them. Looked up from germline, CDR1 is GTSNPN and CDR2 is SVGIG (reference sequence). The CDR3 spans 14 residues. CDR3 DNA: TGTGCCTGGAGTCGGGAACAGGGTGGCACTGAAGCTTTCTTT. This codes for CAWSREQGGTEAFF. The full variable domain, with the rest looked up from reference TRBV30 and TRBJ1-1, is SQTIHQWPATLVQPVGSPLSLECTVEGTSNPNLYWYRQAAGRGLQLLFYSVGIGQISSEVPQNLSASRPQDRQFILSSKKLLLSDSGFYLCAWSREQGGTEAFFGQGTRLTVV.

The V and J genes are TRBV6-1 and TRBJ2-7; D remains ambiguous. Germline V gene sequence: CDR1 MNHNS, CDR2 SASEGT. There are 14 residues in the CDR3. V lost 6 bases to trimming and J lost 0 bases, with 12 bases between them. Written as DNA, the CDR3 is TGTGCCAGCAGAAGGACGGATAGCTCCTACGAGCAGTACTTC. It encodes CASRRTDSSYEQYF.

V and J are TRBV20-1 and TRBJ1-5; D perhaps matches TRBD1 (6 bases). This CDR3 spans 15 amino acids. V lost 6 bases and J lost 0, with 15 bases in between. The germline CDR1 and CDR2 sequences are DFQATT and SNEGSKA (reference sequence). CDR3 nucleotide sequence: TGCAGTGCGCGCCTCGGGACATCTAGCAATCAGCCCCAGCATTTT. Residues: CSARLGTSSNQPQHF.

This clonotype turned up a few times. The chain employs TRBV20-1 and TRBJ2-3; 10 bases map to TRBD2. J gave up 4 bases and V 6 bases, and 4 bases lay outside the gene matches. CDR1 and CDR2 from the germline V gene are DFQATT and SNEGSKA (reference sequence). The CDR3 is made up of 13 amino acids. DNA for the CDR3: TGCAGTGCCCATAGCGGGGGGTCAGATACGCAGTATTTT. Its translation is CSAHSGGSDTQYF.

The chain couples TRBV27 to TRBJ2-2; no firm D call. V was cut by 8 bases and J by 0 bases, with 13 bases left in between. The CDR3 totals 15 residues. Germline CDR1 MNHEY, CDR2 SMNVEV (reference sequence). The CDR3 is CASCKTVANTGELFF. Here the CDR3 DNA reads TGTGCCAGCTGCAAGACGGTTGCGAACACCGGGGAGCTGTTTTTT.

This clonotype was found a few times. The chain couples TRBV19 to TRBJ2-7; D is tentatively TRBD1 or TRBD2 (6 bases each). V lost 3 bases and J lost 2, with 14 bases in between. There are 15 residues in the CDR3. The germline CDR1 and CDR2 sequences are LNHDA and SQIVND (reference sequence). In nucleotides, the CDR3 is TGTGCCAGTAGTATTAGGGGGGTCTTTCCCTACGAGCAGTACTTC. It is translated as CASSIRGVFPYEQYF.

The V gene is TRBV12-3 or TRBV12-4, the J gene TRBJ1-3; 9 bases line up with TRBD1. V lost 6 bases to trimming and J lost 5 bases; unmatched junction nucleotides: 11. The CDR3 has 16 residues. The CDR3 DNA is TGTGCCAGCAGCCCAAAACGACAGGGGGGAAGAAACACCATATATTTT. Translated: CASSPKRQGGRNTIYF.